These 25 T cell receptor beta chains were all obtained from the same sample, sequenced in a study of circulating and synovial CD4+ cells in juvenile arthritis (dated by TCRdb to about 2014). The library was generated by the immunoSEQ multiplex PCR assay. In its TCRdb copy, this immuneACCESS table keeps in-frame sequences only and misses some clones. Where compared with another copy, unresolved V genes explain less than half of these, and the others have no known cause. Present in this sample are about 33,000 clones, nearly 95% of which were seen just once. Around 0.17% of the sample is in the top ten clones. The source material was CD4+ T cells from blood. Receptors originate from a human donor with juvenile idiopathic arthritis.

This chain joins TRBV7-9 and TRBJ1-1; 8 bases agree with TRBD1. The CDR3 consists of 17 residues. Germline CDR1 is SEHNR and CDR2 is FQNEAQ (reference sequence). The junction had 10 bases not matched to a gene; V was cut back by 3 bases and J by 1 base. CDR3 in amino acids: CASSFSRQGHKNTEAFF. Written as DNA, the CDR3 is TGTGCCAGCAGCTTTTCACGACAGGGGCATAAGAACACTGAAGCTTTCTTT.

The V gene is TRBV21-1, the J gene TRBJ2-7; no check of the table's D call, TRBD2, against the DNA was made. TRBV21-1 is deemed a pseudogene. The CDR3 covers 14 residues. The CDR3 loop reads CASSPSGESYEQYF. The CDR3 coding sequence is TGTGCCAGCAGCCCCTCGGGAGAGTCCTACGAGCAGTACTTC.

The genes are TRBV5-1 and TRBJ1-1; D is unclear. Trimming removed 2 bases from V and 0 bases from J, with 11 bases in between. Germline CDR1 reads SGHRS; CDR2 reads YFSETQ. The CDR3 totals 15 residues. CDR3 nucleotide sequence: TGCGCCAGCAGCTTTAAGAACAGCCTGAACACTGAAGCTTTCTTT. Translation: CASSFKNSLNTEAFF. Filled out from reference TRBV5-1 and TRBJ1-1, the complete variable domain reads KAGVTQTPRYLIKTRGQQVTLSCSPISGHRSVSWYQQTPGQGLQFLFEYFSETQRNKGNFPGRFSGRQFSNSRSEMNVSTLELGDSALYLCASSFKNSLNTEAFFGQGTRLTVV.

V is TRBV5-1 and J is TRBJ2-5; TRBD1 agrees at 8 bases. Germline trimming cut 4 bases from V and 2 bases from J; bases unmatched to any gene: 4. The CDR3 runs 14 residues. Germline CDR1 SGHRS, CDR2 YFSETQ. The CDR3 DNA is TGCGCCAGCAGCCCCCAGGGGGCGCAAGAGACCCAGTACTTC. It is translated as CASSPQGAQETQYF.

This rearrangement joins TRBV7-3 to TRBJ2-1; 8 nucleotides align to TRBD2. The CDR3 runs 15 residues. After removal of 5 bases from V and 0 bases from J, the junction contained 3 bases not matched to a gene. Germline lookup yields CDR1 SGHTA and CDR2 FQGTGA. The CDR3 region is CASSPTSGSYNEQFF. CDR3 bases: TGTGCCAGCAGCCCTACTAGCGGCTCCTACAATGAGCAGTTCTTC. The full variable domain, completed using reference TRBV7-3 and TRBJ2-1, is GAGVSQTPSNKVTEKGKYVELRCDPISGHTALYWYRQSLGQGPEFLIYFQGTGAADDSGLPNDRFFAVRPEGSVSTLKIQRTERGDSAVYLCASSPTSGSYNEQFFGPGTRLTVL.

This sequence joins TRBV7-9 and TRBJ1-2; D might be TRBD1 (6 bases). This CDR3 is built from 13 residues. Trimming removed 5 bases at V and 7 bases at J, with 14 bases between. Per germline, CDR1 SEHNR and CDR2 FQNEAQ (reference sequence). The CDR3 spells CASSASGTSGYTF. In DNA, the CDR3 is TGTGCCAGCAGCGCTTCCGGGACATCTGGCTACACCTTC.

This clone appeared once. The chain carries TRBV5-1 and TRBJ2-1; D is perhaps TRBD1 (6 bases). This CDR3 spans 16 amino acids. The V end was cut by 2 bases, the J end by 0 bases, with 12 bases between. Germline V gene data show CDR1 as SGHRS and CDR2 as YFSETQ. CDR3 DNA: TGCGCCAGCAGCTTACCGGACAGAGCCTCCTACAATGAGCAGTTCTTC. Translated, it gives CASSLPDRASYNEQFF.

The V gene is TRBV20-1, the J gene TRBJ2-7; D uncertain. This CDR3 spans 11 amino acids. V lost 1 base and J 6 bases, leaving 7 bases between the germline ends. Looked up from germline, CDR1 is DFQATT and CDR2 is SNEGSKA (reference sequence). CDR3 loop: CSARVTGEQYF. CDR3 DNA sequence: TGCAGTGCTAGAGTTACGGGCGAGCAGTACTTC.

On this clone: Other DNA sequences within the sample encode an identical CDR3. This chain connects TRBV4-3 to TRBJ2-3; 12 positions match TRBD2. Unmatched junction bases numbered 1, after V lost 1 base and J lost 2 bases. This CDR3 region has 16 residues. Germline lookup yields CDR1 LGHNA and CDR2 YSLEER. CDR3 DNA sequence: TGCGCCAGCAGCCAAGGACTAGCGGGGGCCACAGATACGCAGTATTTT. Its translation: CASSQGLAGATDTQYF.

The V and J genes are TRBV9 and TRBJ2-3; 12 bases map to TRBD2. Germline V CDR1 and CDR2: SGDLS, YYNGEE. The V and J ends lost 4 bases and 4 bases, in that order; junction bases with no gene match: 4. This CDR3 contains 15 residues. CDR3 loop: CASSSTSGRADTQYF. The CDR3 nucleotides are TGTGCCAGCAGCTCGACTAGCGGGAGAGCAGATACGCAGTATTTT.

This chain connects TRBV5-1 to TRBJ2-7, with D perhaps TRBD1 (6 bases). Germline V gives CDR1 SGHRS, CDR2 YFSETQ. The CDR3 is 17 residues long. The V gene lost 4 bases and the J gene lost 5 bases, with 25 bases spanning the gap. The CDR3 loop is CASSGWDLEDSGDEQYF. The CDR3 bases are TGCGCCAGCAGCGGGTGGGACCTTGAGGACAGTGGCGACGAGCAGTACTTC.

A single count supports this clone. The junction departs from germline at one end; a sequencing error may be responsible. As DNA, the CDR3 is TGTGCCAGCAGTGAACAGGGCTATAATTCCCCCCTCCACTTT. Translated, it gives CASSEQGYNSPLHF. The chain carries TRBV25-1 and TRBJ1-6, with D possibly TRBD1 on 5 matching bases. This CDR3 is built from 14 residues. CDR1 is MGHDK and CDR2 is SYGVNS in the germline V gene.

DNA of the CDR3: TGCGCCAGCAGTTCCGAGACAGGGGGCTACGAGCAGTACTTC. It yields the protein CASSSETGGYEQYF. This rearrangement joins TRBV4-3 to TRBJ2-7; 9 bases are a match to TRBD1. Unmatched junction bases numbered 6, after V lost 6 bases and J lost 3 bases. Germline V CDR1 and CDR2: LGHNA, YSLEER. The CDR3 totals 14 residues.

The genes are TRBV6-1 and TRBJ2-5; D remains ambiguous. Deletions cut 3 bases from V and 1 base from J, with 9 bases between. CDR1 MNHNS and CDR2 SASEGT come from the germline V gene. This CDR3 spans 14 amino acids. The CDR3 is CASSDWPIQETQYF. The CDR3 coding sequence is TGTGCCAGCAGTGACTGGCCGATCCAAGAGACCCAGTACTTC.

This chain joins TRBV5-5 and TRBJ2-7; 8 nucleotides line up with TRBD1. After removal of 2 bases from V and 0 bases from J, the junction contained 7 bases not matched to a gene. Germline V gene data show CDR1 as SGHKS and CDR2 as YYEKEE (reference sequence). CDR3 length: 16 amino acids. CDR3 residues: CASSFTLGTGSYEQYF. The CDR3 bases are TGTGCCAGCAGCTTCACACTCGGGACAGGCTCCTACGAGCAGTACTTC.

About this clone itself: Other nucleotide sequences in the sample specify the same CDR3. The rearrangement uses TRBV19 and TRBJ1-6, with 10 bases fitting TRBD1. J was trimmed by 8 bases and V by 3 bases; bases with no gene match: 4. This CDR3 is 15 amino acids long. Germline-derived CDR1 and CDR2 are LNHDA and SQIVND (reference sequence). The CDR3 is CASSMEGTGDSPLHF. In DNA, the CDR3 is TGTGCCAGTAGTATGGAAGGGACAGGGGATTCACCCCTCCACTTT.

The chain has TRBV28 and TRBJ2-1; weak D call: TRBD1 (6 bases). The germline V gene encodes CDR1 MDHEN and CDR2 SYDVKM. V was shortened by 4 bases and J by 1 base, with 17 bases between the two germline ends. There are 17 residues in the CDR3. The CDR3 DNA follows: TGTGCCAGCAGTTCCCACGCACAGGGACGTTCCTACAATGAGCAGTTCTTC. This codes for CASSSHAQGRSYNEQFF.

The chain employs TRBV5-4 and TRBJ2-7, with D possibly matching TRBD2 (6 bases). Trimming pared 2 bases from V and 2 bases from J, leaving 14 bases between. The CDR3 is made up of 15 amino acids. The germline V gene has CDR1 SGHNT and CDR2 YYREEE (reference sequence). This CDR3 is CASSFPGRGAYEQYF. The CDR3 region has the DNA TGTGCCAGCAGCTTCCCCGGGAGAGGGGCCTACGAGCAGTACTTC. Full variable domain (outside the CDR3, taken from reference TRBV5-4 and TRBJ2-7): ETGVTQSPTHLIKTRGQQVTLRCSSQSGHNTVSWYQQALGQGPQFIFQYYREEENGRGNFPPRFSGLQFPNYSSELNVNALELDDSALYLCASSFPGRGAYEQYFGPGTRLTVT.

A remark on this clone: One junction end does not reproduce the germline sequence, and a read error may be involved. V is TRBV30 and J is TRBJ2-7; perhaps TRBD1 as D (5 bases). The germline CDR1 and CDR2 sequences are GTSNPN and SVGIG (reference sequence). The CDR3 loop spans 12 amino acids. Here the CDR3 reads CAWTNKGAVQSF. Written as DNA, the CDR3 is TGTGCCTGGACAAATAAAGGGGCGGTTCAGTCCTTC. Variable domain in full (rest from reference TRBV30 and TRBJ2-7): SQTIHQWPATLVQPVGSPLSLECTVEGTSNPNLYWYRQAAGRGLQLLFYSVGIGQISSEVPQNLSASRPQDRQFILSSKKLLLSDSGFYLCAWTNKGAVQSFGPGTRLTVT.

The chain links TRBV7-9 to TRBJ2-2, with 11 bases that match TRBD2. V was clipped by 1 base and J by 5 bases; unmatched bases: 3. Germline CDR1 and CDR2: SEHNR and FQNEAQ (reference sequence). The CDR3 has 16 amino acids. CDR3 residues: CASSLGLAGNTGELFF. CDR3 coding DNA: TGTGCCAGCAGCTTAGGACTAGCGGGGAATACCGGGGAGCTGTTTTTT.

The chain is built from TRBV7-3 and TRBJ2-7, with D maybe TRBD1 (7 bases). V was shortened by 2 bases and J by 1 base, with 12 bases between the two germline ends. The CDR3 length is 15 residues. CDR1 and CDR2 (germline): SGHTA, FQGTGA. The CDR3 loop is CASSLAAGGSYEQYF. In nucleotides, the CDR3 is TGTGCCAGCAGCTTAGCGGCAGGGGGGTCCTACGAGCAGTACTTC.

J is TRBJ1-1 and V is TRBV6-4; the D gene is possibly TRBD1 (6 bases). V was trimmed by 5 bases and J by 0 bases, leaving 25 bases between them. CDR1 MRHNA and CDR2 SNTAGT come from the germline V gene. CDR3 length: 19 residues. The CDR3 loop reads CASSLSIRDNRPLNTEAFF. The CDR3, as DNA: TGTGCCAGCAGTCTTTCTATTCGGGACAATCGACCGCTGAACACTGAAGCTTTCTTT.

This sequence joins TRBV4-3 and TRBJ2-5, with D perhaps TRBD1 (5 bases). Trimming cost V 1 base and J 5 bases, with 14 bases left between them. Germline V lookup: CDR1 LGHNA, CDR2 YSLEER. The CDR3 runs 15 residues. The CDR3, as DNA: TGCGCCAGCAGCCAAGTAGTTGGCCCAGGGGAGACCCAGTACTTC. Amino acid sequence: CASSQVVGPGETQYF.

The J gene is TRBJ2-7, the V gene TRBV28, with 7 bases matching TRBD2. Losses at the gene ends were 3 bases for V and 4 bases for J; bases not matched to a gene: 3. The CDR3 runs to 13 residues. CDR1 is MDHEN, CDR2 SYDVKM, per germline. The CDR3 bases are TGTGCCAGCAGTTTCGCGGGAGTGTACGAGCAGTACTTC. This encodes CASSFAGVYEQYF.

The rearrangement uses TRBV6-6 and TRBJ2-7, with 10 nucleotides matching TRBD1. CDR1 and CDR2 from the germline V gene are MNHNY and SVGAGI (reference sequence). The J segment lost 6 bases and the V segment lost 2 bases, leaving 7 bases of the junction unmatched. The length of the CDR3 is 15 residues. CDR3 residues: CASSYPGTGEVEQYF. The CDR3, as DNA: TGTGCCAGCAGTTACCCCGGGACAGGGGAGGTCGAGCAGTACTTC.